What follows describes a single TCR beta chain. This entry comes from a study of shared clonotypes between healthy human individuals. How the authors handled the data: ImmunoSEQ output lacked quality scores and full-length reads, limiting matched filtering. Assay used: immunoSEQ multiplex PCR; TCRdb lists only in-frame clones, some missing. V and J calls and clone size are as listed in that table; D and trimming were resolved from the DNA. The table lists around 2.5 million clones, approximately 94% of them singletons. Trimming stripped 0 bases from V and 4 bases from J, with 14 bases between. The germline gives CDR1 SGHNT, CDR2 YYREEE (reference sequence). This CDR3 comprises 16 residues.

The TCR was taken from a man aged 18 to 35 in good health. Some clones in this sample may be carry-over from other donors' samples. The specimen sequenced was naive CD4+ T cells from PBMCs. Stated subset: CD45RA+ positively selected. The chain employs TRBV5-4 and TRBJ1-5; D unresolved. The CDR3: CASSLGGTSGNQPQHF. The CDR3 DNA sequence: TGTGCCAGCAGCTTGGGCGGTACGTCGGGGAATCAGCCCCAGCATTTT. Full variable domain (rest looked up from reference TRBV5-4 and TRBJ1-5): ETGVTQSPTHLIKTRGQQVTLRCSSQSGHNTVSWYQQALGQGPQFIFQYYREEENGRGNFPPRFSGLQFPNYSSELNVNALELDDSALYLCASSLGGTSGNQPQHFGDGTRLSIL.